The 2 T cell receptor beta chains reported below all come from one sample, sequenced in a study of cytomegalovirus exposure and HLA in healthy donors. The protocol was immunoSEQ multiplex PCR, while the TCRdb copy is restricted to in-frame clones and leaves out a portion. The sample shows around 160,000 clones, about 90% of them seen only once. Sequencing was performed on PBMCs. All receptors derive from a young woman in good health and CMV-seropositive.

The chain employs TRBV6-5 and TRBJ1-2, with D maybe TRBD1 (5 bases). The CDR3 contains 15 residues. Trimming shortened V by 0 bases and J by 4 bases, and 12 bases separated the two germline ends. Germline CDR1 is MNHEY and CDR2 is SVGAGI. The CDR3 reads CASSYSGRTSYGYTF. CDR3 coding DNA: TGTGCCAGCAGTTACTCGGGGCGGACAAGCTATGGCTACACCTTC.

The chain links TRBV18 to TRBJ2-5, with D tentatively TRBD1 (5 bases). The V gene lost 5 bases and the J gene lost 5 bases, with 12 bases spanning the gap. The CDR3 loop spans 13 amino acids. The germline V gene encodes CDR1 KGHSH and CDR2 LQKENI. The CDR3 is CASSGTGRETQYF. Here the CDR3 DNA reads TGTGCCAGCTCAGGAACAGGAAGGGAGACCCAGTACTTC.